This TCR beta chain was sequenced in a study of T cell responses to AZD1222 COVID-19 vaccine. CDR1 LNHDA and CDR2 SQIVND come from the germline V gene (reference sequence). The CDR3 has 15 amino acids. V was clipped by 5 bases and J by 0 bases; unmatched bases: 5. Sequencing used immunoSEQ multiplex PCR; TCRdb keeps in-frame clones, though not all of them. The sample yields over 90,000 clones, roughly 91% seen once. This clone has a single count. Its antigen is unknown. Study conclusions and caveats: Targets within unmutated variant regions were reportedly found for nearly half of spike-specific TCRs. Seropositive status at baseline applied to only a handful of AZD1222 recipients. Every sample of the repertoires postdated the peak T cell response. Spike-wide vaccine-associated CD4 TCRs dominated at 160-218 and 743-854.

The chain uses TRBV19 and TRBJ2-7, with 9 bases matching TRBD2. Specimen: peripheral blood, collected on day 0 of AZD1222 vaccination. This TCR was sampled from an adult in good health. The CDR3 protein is CASSSHSGSSYEQYF. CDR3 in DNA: TGTGCCAGTAGTTCTCATAGCGGGAGCTCCTACGAGCAGTACTTC.